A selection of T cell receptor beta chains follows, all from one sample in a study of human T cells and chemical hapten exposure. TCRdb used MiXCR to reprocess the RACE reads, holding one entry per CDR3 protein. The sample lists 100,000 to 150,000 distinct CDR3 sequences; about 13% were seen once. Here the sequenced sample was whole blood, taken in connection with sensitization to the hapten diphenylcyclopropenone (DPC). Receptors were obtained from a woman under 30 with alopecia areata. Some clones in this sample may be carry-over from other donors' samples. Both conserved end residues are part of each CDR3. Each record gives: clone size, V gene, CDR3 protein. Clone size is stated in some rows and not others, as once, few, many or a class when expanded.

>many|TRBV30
CAWSKRTSYNSPLHF
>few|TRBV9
CASNNPGLASGELFF
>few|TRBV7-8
CASSPLGRAGTDTQYF
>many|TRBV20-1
CSGAVARGETQYF
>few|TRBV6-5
CASSYSTSGLIYGYTF
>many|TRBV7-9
CASSLGQWNTEAFF
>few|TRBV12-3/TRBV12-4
CASSLRAGSGYTF
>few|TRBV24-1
CATSDLPQAANEKLFF
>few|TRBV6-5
CASRKDRGFNYGYTF
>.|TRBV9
CASSAETGLGYGYTF
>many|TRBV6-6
CASSYPGYRAPGGAQYF
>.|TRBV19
CASGEQGHTGELFF
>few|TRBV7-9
CASSLPSGTDTQYF
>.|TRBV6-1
CASLRDRGNNEQFF
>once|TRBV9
CASSVSLNTGELFF
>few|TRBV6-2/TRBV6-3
CASSKDSGGNLIYEQYF
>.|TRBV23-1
CASSPNDSSSYNEQFF
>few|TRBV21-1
CASSNGHIPYGYTF
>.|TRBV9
CASTNMLTGGELFF
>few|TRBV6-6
CASSYSRETGEDTQYF
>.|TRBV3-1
CASSQEGGTQETQYF
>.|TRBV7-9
CASSWPPGGRVETQYF